The rows below give T cell receptor beta chains drawn from one sample of a study of T cells in Graves' hyperthyroidism and ophthalmopathy. A single record per CDR3 protein comes from TCRdb applying MiXCR to the multiplex PCR reads. The profile shows more than 350,000 distinct CDR3 sequences, approximately 15% of them singletons. Sequencing input: blood. Every receptor here comes from a woman in her 30s with Graves' hyperthyroidism. CDR3s include the opening cysteine and the closing phenylalanine or tryptophan. Where a row states a size, it is once, few, many or the class of an expanded clone; other rows omit it.

v_gene: TRBV18
abundance: many
j_gene: TRBJ2-3
CDR3aa: CASSPGPHTDTQYF

v_gene: TRBV7-9
abundance: few
j_gene: TRBJ2-5
CDR3aa: CASSSLDRGYQETQYF

v_gene: TRBV20-1
abundance: many
j_gene: TRBJ2-7
CDR3aa: CSARWETPYEQYF

v_gene: TRBV20-1
abundance: NA
j_gene: TRBJ1-4
CDR3aa: CSAKGTLGDEKLFF

v_gene: TRBV7-8
abundance: NA
j_gene: TRBJ2-7
CDR3aa: CASSFPSGGGGSINEQYF

v_gene: TRBV29-1
abundance: NA
j_gene: TRBJ1-1
CDR3aa: CSQSPGGPGTEAFF

v_gene: TRBV6-1
abundance: many
j_gene: TRBJ2-7
CDR3aa: CASSRTGNYEQYF

v_gene: TRBV3-1
abundance: many
j_gene: TRBJ2-5
CDR3aa: CASSQPRGVAGKETQYF

v_gene: TRBV10-3
abundance: many
j_gene: TRBJ2-7
CDR3aa: CAISSDSGSYEQYF

v_gene: TRBV19
abundance: NA
j_gene: TRBJ2-7
CDR3aa: CASSISGDLYEQYF

v_gene: TRBV7-9
abundance: few
j_gene: TRBJ2-7
CDR3aa: CASSLAGVGSYEQYF

v_gene: TRBV20-1
abundance: many
j_gene: TRBJ1-5
CDR3aa: CSARVKVSWYSNQPQHF

v_gene: TRBV28
abundance: many
j_gene: TRBJ2-7
CDR3aa: CASRQGAYEQYF

v_gene: TRBV13
abundance: NA
j_gene: TRBJ2-1
CDR3aa: CASARRLTSYNEQLF

v_gene: TRBV25-1
abundance: many
j_gene: TRBJ1-1
CDR3aa: CASSEYIQEDTEAFF

v_gene: TRBV2
abundance: many
j_gene: TRBJ2-2
CDR3aa: CASSEMGHANTGELFF

v_gene: TRBV5-1
abundance: many
j_gene: TRBJ2-5
CDR3aa: CASTKGATGGQETQYF

v_gene: TRBV4-1
abundance: few
j_gene: TRBJ2-7
CDR3aa: CASSQEPGGQGSYEQYF

v_gene: TRBV20-1
abundance: many
j_gene: TRBJ2-5
CDR3aa: CSPEGRAQETQYF

v_gene: TRBV3-1
abundance: few
j_gene: TRBJ2-6
CDR3aa: CASSLPGQIFSGANVLTF

v_gene: TRBV19
abundance: few
j_gene: TRBJ2-7
CDR3aa: CASSMVLGEGLTYEQYF

v_gene: TRBV7-9
abundance: few
j_gene: TRBJ2-1
CDR3aa: CASSIPTSGRRNEQFF

v_gene: TRBV15
abundance: many
j_gene: TRBJ2-7
CDR3aa: CATSWGLADYEQYF

v_gene: TRBV20-1
abundance: NA
j_gene: TRBJ2-7
CDR3aa: CSAGDRDEQYF

v_gene: TRBV20-1
abundance: many
j_gene: TRBJ2-5
CDR3aa: CSAREGLAGEETQYF

v_gene: TRBV5-6
abundance: many
j_gene: TRBJ2-3
CDR3aa: CASSLGAGVAADTQYF

v_gene: TRBV6-1
abundance: NA
j_gene: TRBJ1-2
CDR3aa: CASSSGQLNYGYTF

v_gene: TRBV18
abundance: many
j_gene: TRBJ2-3
CDR3aa: CASSPAENTDTQYF

v_gene: TRBV5-1
abundance: few
j_gene: TRBJ2-3
CDR3aa: CASSLYRASTDTQYF

v_gene: TRBV30
abundance: NA
j_gene: TRBJ1-4
CDR3aa: CAWSVTPRELFF